These 4 T cell receptor beta chains originate from one sample sequenced in a study of T cells in Graves' hyperthyroidism and ophthalmopathy. Amplification of TCR beta CDR3 regions was performed using RNA transcripts as template. First-round RT-PCR with HTBI primers amplified the TCR CDR3 region. TCRdb fed the multiplex PCR reads into MiXCR, producing one record per CDR3 protein. The sample holds some 570,000 distinct CDR3 sequences, 17% seen once. Sample: blood. These receptors came from a woman younger than 30 with Graves' ophthalmopathy.

This clonotype was detected ten times or more. The CDR3: CASSSVVGYNEQFF. In DNA, the CDR3 is TGTGCCAGCAGCTCGGTGGTAGGGTACAATGAGCAGTTCTTC. V is TRBV11-2 and J is TRBJ2-1; D is unclear. Germline CDR1 reads SGHAT; CDR2 reads FQNNGV. The CDR3 totals 14 residues. The ends were cut back, 4 bases at V and 4 bases at J, with 11 bases in the middle.

There are many counts of this clonotype. The chain uses TRBV6-1 and TRBJ1-2; D unclear. CDR1 MNHNS and CDR2 SASEGT come from the germline V gene. V was clipped by 0 bases and J by 0 bases, with 11 bases between them. The CDR3 is made up of 16 amino acids. For the CDR3, the DNA is TGTGCCAGCAGTGAAGCGCCAATTACAGCTAACTATGGCTACACCTTC. This codes for CASSEAPITANYGYTF.

The rearrangement links TRBV12-5 to TRBJ2-1; 8 nucleotides align to TRBD1. Germline values: CDR1 LGHNT, CDR2 FRNRAP. This CDR3 has 18 amino acids. Trimming at V came to 5 bases and at J to 3 bases, leaving 15 bases not matched to a gene. In DNA form, the CDR3 reads TGTGCTAGTGGTATCTCGCGTTGGGCAGGGGGCATCTACAATGAGCAGTTCTTC. Translation gives CASGISRWAGGIYNEQFF.

The sample holds many counts of this clonotype. In nucleotides, the CDR3 is TGTGCCAGCAGCCCCTTTGTAAGGGGGCACGAGCAGTACTTC. Its protein is CASSPFVRGHEQYF. The chain carries TRBV11-2 and TRBJ2-7, with 7 bases aligning to TRBD1. Germline V CDR1 and CDR2: SGHAT, FQNNGV. Trimming cost V 5 bases and J 5 bases; bases outside gene matches: 9. The CDR3 consists of 14 residues.